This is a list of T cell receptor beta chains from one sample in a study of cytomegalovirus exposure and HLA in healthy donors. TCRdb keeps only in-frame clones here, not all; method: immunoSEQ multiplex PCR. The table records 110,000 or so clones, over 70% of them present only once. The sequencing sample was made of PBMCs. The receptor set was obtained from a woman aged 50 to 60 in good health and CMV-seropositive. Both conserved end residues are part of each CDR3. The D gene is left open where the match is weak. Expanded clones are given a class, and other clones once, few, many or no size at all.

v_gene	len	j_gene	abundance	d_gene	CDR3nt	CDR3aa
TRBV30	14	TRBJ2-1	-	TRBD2	TGTGCCTGGGCGGCGGGGAACGGGAGGGGTGAGCAGTTCTTC	CAWAAGNGRGEQFF
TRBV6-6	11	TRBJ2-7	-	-	TGTGCCAGCAGTTCTAGGTACGAGCAGTACTTC	CASSSRYEQYF
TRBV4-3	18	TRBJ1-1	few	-	TGCGCCAGCAGCCAAGATTCCCAGCGAACAACGATGAACACTGAAGCTTTCTTT	CASSQDSQRTTMNTEAFF
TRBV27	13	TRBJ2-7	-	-	TGTGCCAGCAGTTCATACCCCGCGAGCGAGCAGTACTTC	CASSSYPASEQYF
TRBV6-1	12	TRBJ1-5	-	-	TGTGCCAGCAGTGATCCAATGAGGCCCCAGCATTTT	CASSDPMRPQHF
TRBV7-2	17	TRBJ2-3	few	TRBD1	TGTGCCAGCAGCATTTCCGGGACAGGGGGTAGGGCAGATACGCAGTATTTT	CASSISGTGGRADTQYF
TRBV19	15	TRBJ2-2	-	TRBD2	TGTGCCAGTAGTATAACTAGCGGAGGTACCGGGGAGCTGTTTTTT	CASSITSGGTGELFF
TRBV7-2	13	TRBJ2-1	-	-	TGTGCCAGCAGCTTAGGAGGTGGATATGAGCAGTTCTTC	CASSLGGGYEQFF
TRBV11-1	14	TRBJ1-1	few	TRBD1	TGTGCCAGCAGCTTCACAGGGGACGGGACTGAAGCTTTCTTT	CASSFTGDGTEAFF
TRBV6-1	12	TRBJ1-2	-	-	TGTGCCAGCAGTGACGGGGGAGATGGCTACACCTTC	CASSDGGDGYTF
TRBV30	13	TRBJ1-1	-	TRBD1	TGTGCCTGGAACCGGGACAGGGTCACTGAAGCTTTCTTT	CAWNRDRVTEAFF
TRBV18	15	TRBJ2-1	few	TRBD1	TGTGCCAGCTCACCGGCGACAGGGTCCTACAATGAGCAGTTCTTC	CASSPATGSYNEQFF
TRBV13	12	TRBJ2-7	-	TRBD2	TGTGCCAGCAGGGGAGGGCCCTACGAGCAGTACTTC	CASRGGPYEQYF
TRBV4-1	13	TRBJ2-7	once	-	TGCGCCAGCAGGCCGACAGCGTCCTACGAGCAGTACTTC	CASRPTASYEQYF
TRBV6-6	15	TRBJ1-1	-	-	TGTGCCAGCAGTTACGAGGAGGGCTGGAACACTGAAGCTTTCTTT	CASSYEEGWNTEAFF
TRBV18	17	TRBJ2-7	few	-	TGTGCCAGCTCACCACGTAGTCTGGGGCTTGAGTCCTACGAGCAGTACTTC	CASSPRSLGLESYEQYF
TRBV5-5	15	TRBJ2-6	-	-	TGTGCCAGCAGCTTGGAATACTCTGGGGCCAACGTCCTGACTTTC	CASSLEYSGANVLTF
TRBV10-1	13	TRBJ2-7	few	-	TGCGCCAGCAGTGAGTACGGTTCCTACGAGCAGTACTTC	CASSEYGSYEQYF
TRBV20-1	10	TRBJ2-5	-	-	TGCAGTGTTACGGGGGAGACCCAGTACTTC	CSVTGETQYF
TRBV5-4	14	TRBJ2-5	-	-	TGTGCCAGCAACAGCCAAACGGGGGATGAGACCCAGTACTTC	CASNSQTGDETQYF
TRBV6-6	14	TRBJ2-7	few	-	TGTGCCAGCACCTCAGCGGGCAGCGACTACGAGCAGTACTTC	CASTSAGSDYEQYF
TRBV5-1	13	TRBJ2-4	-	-	TGCGCCAGCAGCTTAGGAAAGGAGGACATTCAGTACTTC	CASSLGKEDIQYF
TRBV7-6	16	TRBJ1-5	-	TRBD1	TGTGCCAGCAGCTTAGGACAGGGGGCGAGTTATCAGCCCCAGCATTTT	CASSLGQGASYQPQHF
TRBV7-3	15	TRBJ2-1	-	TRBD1	TGTGCCAGCAGCTTGGGACAGGGGTCCTACAATGAGCAGTTCTTC	CASSLGQGSYNEQFF
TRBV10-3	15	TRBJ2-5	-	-	TGTGCCATCAGTGAGTCGGGGGGAGCGGCGGAGACCCAGTACTTC	CAISESGGAAETQYF
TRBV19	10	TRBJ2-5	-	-	TGTGCCAGTAGTCTCCGTCCTAGCGACTTC	CASSLRPSDF
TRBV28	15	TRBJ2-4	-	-	TGTGCCAGCAGTTCAGGACTTCTAGCCAAAAACATTCAGTACTTC	CASSSGLLAKNIQYF
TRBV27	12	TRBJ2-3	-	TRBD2	TGTGCCAGCAGGGCGGGGGGCGATACGCAGTATTTT	CASRAGGDTQYF
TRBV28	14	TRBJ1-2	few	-	TGTGCCAGCAGTCTAATCCAAGCTAACTATGGCTACACCTTC	CASSLIQANYGYTF
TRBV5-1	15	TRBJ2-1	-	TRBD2	TGCGCCAGCAGCCCGACTAGCGGGGGTTACAATGAGCAGTTCTTC	CASSPTSGGYNEQFF
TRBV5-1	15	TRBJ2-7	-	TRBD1	TGCGCCAGCAGCTCAGGGGGCGGACAGGCCTACGAGCAGTACTTC	CASSSGGGQAYEQYF
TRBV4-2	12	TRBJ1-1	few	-	TGTGCCAGCAGCCAAGATAGTCCTGAAGCTTTCTTT	CASSQDSPEAFF
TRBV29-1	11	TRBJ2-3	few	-	TGCAGCGTTGAAGACTACGATACGCAGTATTTT	CSVEDYDTQYF
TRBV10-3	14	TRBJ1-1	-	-	TGTGCCATCAGCCCTACAGGGATGAACACTGAAGCTTTCTTT	CAISPTGMNTEAFF
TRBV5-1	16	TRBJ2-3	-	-	TGCGCCAGCAGCTTGGCGGATAGCATCGACACAGATACGCAGTATTTT	CASSLADSIDTDTQYF
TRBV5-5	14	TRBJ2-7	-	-	TGTGCCAGCAGCCCTCCCGACAGTGAATACGAGCAGTACTTC	CASSPPDSEYEQYF
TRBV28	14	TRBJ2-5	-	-	TGTGCCAGCAGTTTAACCGGACAGCAAGAGACCCAGTACTTC	CASSLTGQQETQYF
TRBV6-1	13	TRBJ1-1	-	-	TGTGCCAGCAGTGAAACAGAGAACACTGAAGCTTTCTTT	CASSETENTEAFF
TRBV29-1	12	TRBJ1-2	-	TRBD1	TGCAGCGTCCCGATGTGGGACAGCCATAGTACCTTC	CSVPMWDSHSTF
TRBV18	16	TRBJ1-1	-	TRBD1	TGTGCCAGCTCACCATCTCTCGCAGGGGGGATCACTGAAGCTTTCTTT	CASSPSLAGGITEAFF
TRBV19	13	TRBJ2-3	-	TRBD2	TGTGCCAGTAGTAAGGGGAGGGGAGATACGCAGTATTTT	CASSKGRGDTQYF
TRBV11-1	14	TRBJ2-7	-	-	TGTGCCAGCAGCCCTCGGGACTCTTCCTACGAGCAGTACTTC	CASSPRDSSYEQYF
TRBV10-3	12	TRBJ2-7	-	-	TGTGCCATCAGTGAGGCCTTCGGCGAGCAGTACTTC	CAISEAFGEQYF
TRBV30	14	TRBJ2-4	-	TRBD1	TGTGCCTGGAGTCCTAACGGACAGGGAAACATTCAGTACTTC	CAWSPNGQGNIQYF
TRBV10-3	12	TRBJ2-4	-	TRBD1	TGTGCCACAGGACAGGGATCGGACATTCAGTACTTC	CATGQGSDIQYF
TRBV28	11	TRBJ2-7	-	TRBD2	TGTGCCAGCAGGATTAGCGGGGAGCAGTACTTC	CASRISGEQYF
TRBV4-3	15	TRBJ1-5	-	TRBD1	TGCGCCAGCAGCCAAGAATCTAGGGACAGTCAGCCCCAGCATTTT	CASSQESRDSQPQHF
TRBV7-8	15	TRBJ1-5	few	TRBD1	TGTGCCAGCAGCTTAGTCGCGTCAGGGGGCCGACCCCAGCATTTT	CASSLVASGGRPQHF
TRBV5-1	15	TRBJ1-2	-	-	TGCGCCAGCAGCTTGTCCCTCGTCGCTAACTATGGCTACACCTTC	CASSLSLVANYGYTF
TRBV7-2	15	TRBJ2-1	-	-	TGTGCCAGCAGCTTCTCCTTCCTAGGCCACAATGAGCAGTTCTTC	CASSFSFLGHNEQFF
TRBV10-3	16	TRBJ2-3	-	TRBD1	TGTGCCATCAGAGACGGGACAGCAAAAAGTACAGATACGCAGTATTTT	CAIRDGTAKSTDTQYF